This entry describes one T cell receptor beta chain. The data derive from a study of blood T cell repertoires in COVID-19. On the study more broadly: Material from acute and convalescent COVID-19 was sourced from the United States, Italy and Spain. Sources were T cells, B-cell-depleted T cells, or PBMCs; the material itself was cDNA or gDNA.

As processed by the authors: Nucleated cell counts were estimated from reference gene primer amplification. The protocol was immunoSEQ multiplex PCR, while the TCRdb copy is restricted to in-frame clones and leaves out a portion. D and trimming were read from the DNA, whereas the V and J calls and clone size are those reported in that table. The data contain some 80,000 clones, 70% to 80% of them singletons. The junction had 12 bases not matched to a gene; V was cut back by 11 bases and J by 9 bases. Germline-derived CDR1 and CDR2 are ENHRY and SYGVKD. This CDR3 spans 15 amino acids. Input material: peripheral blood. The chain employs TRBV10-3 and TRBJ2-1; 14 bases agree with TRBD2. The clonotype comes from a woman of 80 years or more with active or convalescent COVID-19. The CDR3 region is CAVSFGLAGGSEQFF. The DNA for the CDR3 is TGTGCCGTTTCCTTTGGACTAGCGGGAGGAAGTGAGCAGTTCTTC.